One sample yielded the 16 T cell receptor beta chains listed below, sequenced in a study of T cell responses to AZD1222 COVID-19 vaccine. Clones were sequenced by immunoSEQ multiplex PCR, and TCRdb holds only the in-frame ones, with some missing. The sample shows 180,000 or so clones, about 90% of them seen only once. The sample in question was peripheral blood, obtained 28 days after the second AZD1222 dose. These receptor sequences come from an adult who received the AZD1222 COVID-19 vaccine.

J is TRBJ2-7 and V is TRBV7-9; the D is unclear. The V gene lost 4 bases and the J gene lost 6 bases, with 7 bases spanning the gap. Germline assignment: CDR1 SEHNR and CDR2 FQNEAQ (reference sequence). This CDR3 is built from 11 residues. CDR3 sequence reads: CASSSTGEQYF. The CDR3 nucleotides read TGTGCCAGCAGCTCAACGGGCGAGCAGTACTTC.

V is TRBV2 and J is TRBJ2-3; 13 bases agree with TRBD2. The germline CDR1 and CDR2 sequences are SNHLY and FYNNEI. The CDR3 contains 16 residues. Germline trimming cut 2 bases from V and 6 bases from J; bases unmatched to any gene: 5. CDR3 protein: CASSEPGLAGWDTQYF. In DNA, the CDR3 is TGTGCCAGCAGTGAACCGGGACTAGCGGGATGGGATACGCAGTATTTT.

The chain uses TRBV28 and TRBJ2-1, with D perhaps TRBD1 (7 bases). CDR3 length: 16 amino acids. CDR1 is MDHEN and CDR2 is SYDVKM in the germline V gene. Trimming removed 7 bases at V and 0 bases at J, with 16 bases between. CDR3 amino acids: CASTFRGASSYNEQFF. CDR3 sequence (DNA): TGTGCCAGCACCTTCAGGGGGGCAAGCTCCTACAATGAGCAGTTCTTC.

The CDR3 here is CASSVQGTQPQHF. The DNA of the CDR3 is TGTGCCAGCAGCGTACAGGGCACGCAGCCCCAGCATTTT. The genes are TRBV9 and TRBJ1-5; tentatively, D is TRBD1 (5 bases). Germline CDR1 is SGDLS and CDR2 is YYNGEE. The CDR3 consists of 13 residues. Trimming shortened V by 1 base and J by 7 bases, and 9 bases separated the two germline ends.

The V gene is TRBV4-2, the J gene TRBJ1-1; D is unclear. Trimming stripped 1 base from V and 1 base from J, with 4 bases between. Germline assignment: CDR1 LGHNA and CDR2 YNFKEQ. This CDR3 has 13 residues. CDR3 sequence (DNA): TGTGCCAGCAGCCAAGGCCCGAACACTGAAGCTTTCTTT. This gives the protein CASSQGPNTEAFF.

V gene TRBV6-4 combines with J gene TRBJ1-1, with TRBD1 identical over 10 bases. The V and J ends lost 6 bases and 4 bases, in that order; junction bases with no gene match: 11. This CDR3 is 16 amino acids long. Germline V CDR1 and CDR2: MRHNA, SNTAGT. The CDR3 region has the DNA TGTGCCAGCAGCCCGGGACAGGGGCCCGTTATCACTGAAGCTTTCTTT. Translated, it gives CASSPGQGPVITEAFF.

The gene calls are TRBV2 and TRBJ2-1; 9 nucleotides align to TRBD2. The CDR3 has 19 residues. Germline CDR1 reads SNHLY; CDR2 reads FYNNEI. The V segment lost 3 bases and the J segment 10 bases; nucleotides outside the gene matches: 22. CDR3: CASSENSPLWGGGAREQFF. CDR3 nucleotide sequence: TGTGCCAGCAGTGAGAATTCCCCGCTCTGGGGCGGGGGGGCAAGGGAGCAGTTCTTC.

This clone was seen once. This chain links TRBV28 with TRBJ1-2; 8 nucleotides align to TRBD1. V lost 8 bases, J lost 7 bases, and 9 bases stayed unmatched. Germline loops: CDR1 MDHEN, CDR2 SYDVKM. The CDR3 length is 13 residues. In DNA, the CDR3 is TGTGCCAGCCGTCCCAGGGGGCCGGCTGGCTACACCTTC. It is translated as CASRPRGPAGYTF.

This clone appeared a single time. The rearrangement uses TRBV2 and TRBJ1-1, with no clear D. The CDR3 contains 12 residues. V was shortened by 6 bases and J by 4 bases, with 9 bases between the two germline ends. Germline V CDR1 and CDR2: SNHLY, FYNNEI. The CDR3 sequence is CASSDVGTEAFF. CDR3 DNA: TGTGCCAGCAGCGATGTGGGCACTGAAGCTTTCTTT. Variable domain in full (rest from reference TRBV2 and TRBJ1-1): EPEVTQTPSHQVTQMGQEVILRCVPISNHLYFYWYRQILGQKVEFLVSFYNNEISEKSEIFDDQFSVERPDGSNFTLKIRSTKLEDSAMYFCASSDVGTEAFFGQGTRLTVV.

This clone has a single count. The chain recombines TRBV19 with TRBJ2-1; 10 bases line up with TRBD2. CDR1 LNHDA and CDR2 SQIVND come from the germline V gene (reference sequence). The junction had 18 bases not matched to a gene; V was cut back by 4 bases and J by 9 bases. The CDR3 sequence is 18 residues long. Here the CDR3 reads CASSSGLAGDSRAGEQFF. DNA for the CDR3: TGTGCCAGTAGTAGTGGGCTAGCGGGAGATTCCAGGGCAGGTGAGCAGTTCTTC.

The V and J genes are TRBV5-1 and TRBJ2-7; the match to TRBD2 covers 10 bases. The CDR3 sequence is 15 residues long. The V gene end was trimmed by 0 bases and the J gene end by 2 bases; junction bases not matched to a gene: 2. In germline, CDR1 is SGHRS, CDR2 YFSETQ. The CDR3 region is CASSLDGTSAYEQYF. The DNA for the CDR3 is TGCGCCAGCAGCTTGGATGGGACTAGCGCCTACGAGCAGTACTTC.

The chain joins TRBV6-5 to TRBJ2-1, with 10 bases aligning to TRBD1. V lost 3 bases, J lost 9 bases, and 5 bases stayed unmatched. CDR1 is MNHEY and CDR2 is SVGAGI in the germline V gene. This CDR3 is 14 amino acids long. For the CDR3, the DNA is TGTGCCAGCAGTTATAGACAGGGGGCGCCTGAGCAGTTCTTC. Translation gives CASSYRQGAPEQFF.

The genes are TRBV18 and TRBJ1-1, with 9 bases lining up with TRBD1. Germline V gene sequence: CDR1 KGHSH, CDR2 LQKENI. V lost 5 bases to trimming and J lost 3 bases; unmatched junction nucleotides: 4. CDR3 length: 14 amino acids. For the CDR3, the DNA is TGTGCCAGCTCAAGGGGACAGGGTTACACTGAAGCTTTCTTT. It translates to CASSRGQGYTEAFF. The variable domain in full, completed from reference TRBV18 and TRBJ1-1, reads NAGVMQNPRHLVRRRGQEARLRCSPMKGHSHVYWYRQLPEEGLKFMVYLQKENIIDESGMPKERFSAEFPKEGPSILRIQQVVRGDSAAYFCASSRGQGYTEAFFGQGTRLTVV.

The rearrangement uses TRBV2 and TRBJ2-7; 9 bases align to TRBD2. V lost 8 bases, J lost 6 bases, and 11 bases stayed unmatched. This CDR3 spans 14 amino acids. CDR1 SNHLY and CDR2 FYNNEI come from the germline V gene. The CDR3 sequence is CASGRGGLLIEQYF. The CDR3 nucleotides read TGTGCCAGCGGGCGGGGGGGCCTCCTCATCGAGCAGTACTTC. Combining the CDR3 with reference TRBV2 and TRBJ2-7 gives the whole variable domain EPEVTQTPSHQVTQMGQEVILRCVPISNHLYFYWYRQILGQKVEFLVSFYNNEISEKSEIFDDQFSVERPDGSNFTLKIRSTKLEDSAMYFCASGRGGLLIEQYFGPGTRLTVT.

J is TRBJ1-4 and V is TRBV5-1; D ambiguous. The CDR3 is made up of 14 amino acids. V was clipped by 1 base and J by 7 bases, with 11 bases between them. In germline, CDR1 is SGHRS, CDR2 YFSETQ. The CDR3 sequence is CASSLSRVGEKLFF. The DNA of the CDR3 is TGCGCCAGCAGCTTGTCACGGGTGGGTGAAAAACTGTTTTTT.

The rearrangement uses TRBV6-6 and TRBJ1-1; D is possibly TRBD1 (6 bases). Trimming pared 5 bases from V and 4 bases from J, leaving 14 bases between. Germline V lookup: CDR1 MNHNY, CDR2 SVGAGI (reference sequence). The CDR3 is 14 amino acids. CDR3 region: CASSTQTGGTEAFF. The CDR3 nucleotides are TGTGCCAGCAGTACGCAGACAGGCGGCACTGAAGCTTTCTTT.